Below, 8 T cell receptor beta chains from the same sample are listed, as sequenced in a study of T cell responses to AZD1222 COVID-19 vaccine. Clones were read by immunoSEQ multiplex PCR, and TCRdb kept only the in-frame ones, dropping some. The table shows tens of thousands of clones, with around 87% occurring only once. The starting material was peripheral blood, obtained 28 days after the second AZD1222 dose. These receptor sequences come from an adult who received the AZD1222 COVID-19 vaccine.

The genes are TRBV6-5 and TRBJ1-1; weak D call: TRBD1 (5 bases). Germline lookup yields CDR1 MNHEY and CDR2 SVGAGI. The CDR3 runs 14 residues. The V and J ends lost 0 bases and 6 bases respectively, with 11 bases between them. CDR3 sequence (DNA): TGTGCCAGCAGTTACTCGGGGCGGGGGGCTGAAGCTTTCTTT. This gives the protein CASSYSGRGAEAFF.

This chain uses TRBV5-8 with TRBJ1-4; TRBD1 agrees at 7 bases. V shed 4 bases, J shed 8 bases, and the junction held 14 bases outside the gene matches. The CDR3 covers 16 residues. The V gene's germline CDR1 is SGHTS and CDR2 YDEGEE. This CDR3 is CASSPGRGSLGEKLFF. The CDR3 nucleotides read TGTGCCAGCAGCCCGGGCAGGGGGAGTCTGGGCGAAAAACTGTTTTTT.

The chain uses TRBV7-9 and TRBJ2-7; D possibly matches TRBD1 or TRBD2 (5 bases each). In germline, CDR1 is SEHNR, CDR2 FQNEAQ (reference sequence). The CDR3 spans 15 residues. V lost 4 bases and J lost 4, with 17 bases in between. The chain's CDR3 is CASSSGTTKVYEQYF. The CDR3 region has the DNA TGTGCCAGCAGCTCCGGGACGACTAAGGTGTACGAGCAGTACTTC.

The chain is built from TRBV4-3 and TRBJ1-3; D is undetermined. Germline V gene sequence: CDR1 LGHNA, CDR2 YSLEER. V lost 4 bases to trimming and J lost 2 bases, with 27 bases between them. The CDR3 extends over 20 amino acids. The CDR3 nucleotides are TGCGCCAGCAGCCGCCTGCCCGCAACGTCCGGATTATATCCTGGAAACACCATATATTTT. As protein: CASSRLPATSGLYPGNTIYF.

J is TRBJ2-7 and V is TRBV11-2, with 9 bases fitting TRBD2. Per germline, CDR1 SGHAT and CDR2 FQNNGV. The CDR3 covers 17 residues. Trimming cost V 4 bases and J 5 bases; bases outside gene matches: 15. The CDR3 spells CASSSRGGNDVRNEQYF. The CDR3 nucleotides are TGTGCCAGCAGCTCGCGGGGGGGAAACGACGTTCGGAACGAGCAGTACTTC.

V gene TRBV4-1 combines with J gene TRBJ1-1; TRBD1 is a possible D gene (6 bases). CDR1 is MGHRA, CDR2 YSYEKL, per germline. V was cut by 0 bases and J by 7 bases, with 15 bases left in between. CDR3 length equals 15 residues. CDR3 in amino acids: CASSQDGTPGVEAFF. In DNA, the CDR3 is TGCGCCAGCAGCCAAGACGGGACACCGGGTGTTGAAGCTTTCTTT.

The rearrangement uses TRBV27 and TRBJ1-5; 10 bases map to TRBD1. From germline, CDR1 is MNHEY and CDR2 SMNVEV (reference sequence). The J segment lost 6 bases and the V segment lost 6 bases, leaving 14 bases of the junction unmatched. The CDR3 runs to 17 residues. The CDR3, as DNA: TGTGCCAGCAGCTCCTGGGGGACAGGGGAATTGACTCAGCCCCAGCATTTT. It encodes CASSSWGTGELTQPQHF.

CDR3 sequence (DNA): TGCGCCAGCAGCGTCGACGGGACAGGGCTTGATCGGGAGCTGTTTTTT. This sequence encodes CASSVDGTGLDRELFF. This chain links TRBV5-1 with TRBJ2-2; the match to TRBD1 covers 9 bases. CDR3 size: 16 residues. V lost 4 bases and J lost 9; bases outside the gene matches: 13. Germline V gene lookup returns CDR1 SGHRS and CDR2 YFSETQ.